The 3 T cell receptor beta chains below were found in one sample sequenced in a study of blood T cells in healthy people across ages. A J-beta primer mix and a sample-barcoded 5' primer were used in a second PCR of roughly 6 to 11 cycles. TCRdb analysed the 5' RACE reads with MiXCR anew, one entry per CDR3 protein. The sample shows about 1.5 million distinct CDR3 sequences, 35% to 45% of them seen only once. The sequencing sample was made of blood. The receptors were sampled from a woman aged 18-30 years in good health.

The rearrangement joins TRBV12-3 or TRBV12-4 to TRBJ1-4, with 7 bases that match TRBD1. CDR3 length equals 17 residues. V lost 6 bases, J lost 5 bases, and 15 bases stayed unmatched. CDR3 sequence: CASSNQATTGKNEKLFF. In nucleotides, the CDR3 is TGTGCCAGCAGCAACCAAGCTACGACAGGGAAGAATGAAAAACTGTTTTTT.

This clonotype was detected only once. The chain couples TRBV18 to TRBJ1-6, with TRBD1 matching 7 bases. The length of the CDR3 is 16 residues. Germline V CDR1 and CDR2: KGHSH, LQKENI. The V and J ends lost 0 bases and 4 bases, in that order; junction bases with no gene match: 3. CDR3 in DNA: TGTGCCAGCTCACCACCGTCAGGGGGTTATAATTCACCCCTCCACTTT. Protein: CASSPPSGGYNSPLHF.

The CDR3 DNA is TGCAGCGTTGTTGCCCGGGGGGCTTTAGGCTACACCTTC. Residues: CSVVARGALGYTF. The rearrangement uses TRBV29-1 and TRBJ1-2; D possibly corresponds to TRBD1 (6 bases). V lost 4 bases to trimming and J lost 8 bases, with 17 bases between them. This CDR3 comprises 13 residues. Germline CDR1 is SQVTM and CDR2 is ANQGSEA.